These T cell receptor beta chains were read from a single sample in a study of T cell responses to AZD1222 COVID-19 vaccine. Method: immunoSEQ multiplex PCR; TCRdb's copy keeps in-frame clones and lacks some. The top ten clones hold 25% to 30% of a sample with 120,000 or so clones, around 90% of them seen once. The sequencing here drew on peripheral blood, taken on day 0 of AZD1222 vaccination. The receptors here all came from an adult in good health. Both conserved end residues are part of each CDR3. The D gene is left open where the match is weak. Clone size is not always given. Where it is, it says once, few, many or a class for expanded clones.

D gene: TRBD1; clone size: NA; V gene: TRBV18; J gene: TRBJ1-6; CDR3 DNA: TGTGCCAGCTCACCAGGGACAGGGAGTGGTTCACCCCTCCACTTT; CDR3 protein: CASSPGTGSGSPLHF
D gene: NA; clone size: NA; V gene: TRBV7-2; J gene: TRBJ2-7; CDR3 DNA: TGTGCCAGCAGCCTGTCGGGGACTGCCGGCGAGCAGTACTTC; CDR3 protein: CASSLSGTAGEQYF
D gene: NA; clone size: once; V gene: TRBV2; J gene: TRBJ2-2; CDR3 DNA: TGTGCCAGCCGAAAAGGGGAGCTGTTTTTT; CDR3 protein: CASRKGELFF
D gene: TRBD1; clone size: NA; V gene: TRBV29-1; J gene: TRBJ2-7; CDR3 DNA: TGCAGCGTTGAAAGAGTGGAGGCAGGGGGCGACTACGAGCAGTACTTC; CDR3 protein: CSVERVEAGGDYEQYF
D gene: NA; clone size: NA; V gene: TRBV12-3/TRBV12-4; J gene: TRBJ1-2; CDR3 DNA: TGTGCCAGCAGTTTAGGGGACGTAGGCTACACCTTC; CDR3 protein: CASSLGDVGYTF
D gene: TRBD1; clone size: NA; V gene: TRBV28; J gene: TRBJ1-4; CDR3 DNA: TGTGCCAGCAGTTCGGGACAGGGGGGGGAAAAACTGTTTTTT; CDR3 protein: CASSSGQGGEKLFF
D gene: NA; clone size: NA; V gene: TRBV27; J gene: TRBJ1-2; CDR3 DNA: TGTGCCAGCTCCCCGGGATATTCCTATGGCTACACCTTC; CDR3 protein: CASSPGYSYGYTF
D gene: NA; clone size: NA; V gene: TRBV15; J gene: TRBJ1-1; CDR3 DNA: TGTGCCACCGGGGGAAGGGCACCGGAGGCTGAAGCTTTCTTT; CDR3 protein: CATGGRAPEAEAFF
D gene: NA; clone size: NA; V gene: TRBV7-9; J gene: TRBJ2-5; CDR3 DNA: TGTGCCAGCAGCCAACAGGGTCACGTCCAAGAGACCCAGTACTTC; CDR3 protein: CASSQQGHVQETQYF
D gene: NA; clone size: NA; V gene: TRBV3-1/TRBV3-2; J gene: TRBJ1-1; CDR3 DNA: TGTGCCAGCAGCCAAGGTATTAGGGGTCTGAACACTGAAGCTTTCTTT; CDR3 protein: CASSQGIRGLNTEAFF
D gene: NA; clone size: NA; V gene: TRBV5-1; J gene: TRBJ1-1; CDR3 DNA: TGCGCCAGCAGCTTGGTTGGCAGATTGAACACTGAAGCTTTCTTT; CDR3 protein: CASSLVGRLNTEAFF
D gene: NA; clone size: NA; V gene: TRBV7-3; J gene: TRBJ2-5; CDR3 DNA: TGTGCCAGCAGCTTAAGCCCAGGGGCTAGAGAGACCCAGTACTTC; CDR3 protein: CASSLSPGARETQYF
D gene: NA; clone size: NA; V gene: TRBV5-1; J gene: TRBJ1-6; CDR3 DNA: TGCGCCAGCAGCTTGGAGGGCATGAATTCACCCCTCCACTTT; CDR3 protein: CASSLEGMNSPLHF
D gene: NA; clone size: NA; V gene: TRBV5-6; J gene: TRBJ1-2; CDR3 DNA: TGTGCCAGCAGCGTGGGGGAGAACCCTGGCTACACCTTC; CDR3 protein: CASSVGENPGYTF
D gene: TRBD2; clone size: NA; V gene: TRBV5-5; J gene: TRBJ2-5; CDR3 DNA: TGTGCCAGCAGTCTAGCCCCTAGCGGAACTTGGGAGACCCAGTACTTC; CDR3 protein: CASSLAPSGTWETQYF
D gene: NA; clone size: once; V gene: TRBV6-5; J gene: TRBJ2-7; CDR3 DNA: TGTGCCAGCAGCCCCCCCAGGAGGTCCTACGAGCAGTACTTC; CDR3 protein: CASSPPRRSYEQYF
D gene: TRBD1; clone size: NA; V gene: TRBV6-6; J gene: TRBJ1-6; CDR3 DNA: TGTGCCAGCAGTCGACAGGGACAAACCAATAATTCACCCCTCCACTTT; CDR3 protein: CASSRQGQTNNSPLHF
D gene: TRBD1; clone size: NA; V gene: TRBV3-1/TRBV3-2; J gene: TRBJ1-1; CDR3 DNA: TGTGCCAGCAGCGATGCCGGGACAGGGGTTGTGAACACTGAAGCTTTCTTT; CDR3 protein: CASSDAGTGVVNTEAFF
D gene: NA; clone size: NA; V gene: TRBV7-2; J gene: TRBJ1-4; CDR3 DNA: TGTGCCAGCAGCTTAGTCGCTAAGGGGACAACTAATGAAAAACTGTTTTTT; CDR3 protein: CASSLVAKGTTNEKLFF
D gene: TRBD1; clone size: NA; V gene: TRBV18; J gene: TRBJ2-7; CDR3 DNA: TGTGCCAGCTCACCCGGACAGGTCGGCTACGAGCAGTACTTC; CDR3 protein: CASSPGQVGYEQYF
D gene: TRBD1; clone size: NA; V gene: TRBV10-3; J gene: TRBJ2-7; CDR3 DNA: TGTGCCATCAACAGGGGTCCCAACTACGAGCAGTACTTC; CDR3 protein: CAINRGPNYEQYF
D gene: TRBD1; clone size: NA; V gene: TRBV29-1; J gene: TRBJ1-2; CDR3 DNA: TGCAGCGTTGAGTGGACAGGCCAGGGGGGCTATGGCTACACCTTC; CDR3 protein: CSVEWTGQGGYGYTF
D gene: NA; clone size: NA; V gene: TRBV5-1; J gene: TRBJ2-3; CDR3 DNA: TGCGCCAGCAGCTTCGGGCGGTCCACAGATACGCAGTATTTT; CDR3 protein: CASSFGRSTDTQYF
D gene: NA; clone size: once; V gene: TRBV5-6; J gene: TRBJ1-2; CDR3 DNA: TGTGCCAGCAGCTTGATAAGTTTACCTGACTATGGCTACACCTTC; CDR3 protein: CASSLISLPDYGYTF
D gene: NA; clone size: NA; V gene: TRBV2; J gene: TRBJ1-2; CDR3 DNA: TGTGCCAGCAGCGCCGACCCCACAACTAGCTATGGCTACACCTTC; CDR3 protein: CASSADPTTSYGYTF
D gene: TRBD1; clone size: NA; V gene: TRBV7-3; J gene: TRBJ1-4; CDR3 DNA: TGTGCCAGCAGCCCGGGACAGGGGAGGTCTAATGAAAAACTGTTTTTT; CDR3 protein: CASSPGQGRSNEKLFF
D gene: NA; clone size: NA; V gene: TRBV10-3; J gene: TRBJ1-1; CDR3 DNA: TGTGCCATCAGTGGGTGGACTGGGGGAAACACTGAAGCTTTCTTT; CDR3 protein: CAISGWTGGNTEAFF
D gene: TRBD1; clone size: NA; V gene: TRBV5-1; J gene: TRBJ1-2; CDR3 DNA: TGCGCCAGCAGCTTCGGGGGACAGTCGGGAAGTGGCTACACCTTC; CDR3 protein: CASSFGGQSGSGYTF
D gene: NA; clone size: NA; V gene: TRBV2; J gene: TRBJ1-4; CDR3 DNA: TGTGCCAGCAGCCCCGGACCGGATAATGAAAAACTGTTTTTT; CDR3 protein: CASSPGPDNEKLFF
D gene: TRBD1; clone size: NA; V gene: TRBV4-2; J gene: TRBJ2-5; CDR3 DNA: TGTGCCAGCGGGAGGGACAGGGCGGCCGAGACCCAGTACTTC; CDR3 protein: CASGRDRAAETQYF
D gene: NA; clone size: few; V gene: TRBV5-1; J gene: TRBJ2-7; CDR3 DNA: TGCGCCAGCAGCTTGGCTGGGACAAACGCCTACGAGCAGTACTTC; CDR3 protein: CASSLAGTNAYEQYF
D gene: TRBD1; clone size: NA; V gene: TRBV27; J gene: TRBJ1-5; CDR3 DNA: TGTGCCTCTCGACAGGGAAGTCAGCCCCAGCATTTT; CDR3 protein: CASRQGSQPQHF
D gene: NA; clone size: NA; V gene: TRBV7-2; J gene: TRBJ2-3; CDR3 DNA: TGTGCCAGCAGCCCGGACTTCGTAGGCACAGATACGCAGTATTTT; CDR3 protein: CASSPDFVGTDTQYF
D gene: NA; clone size: NA; V gene: TRBV11-1; J gene: TRBJ2-5; CDR3 DNA: TGTGCCAGCAGGCGGGGTCGAGCGACCAAGGAGACCCAGTACTTC; CDR3 protein: CASRRGRATKETQYF
D gene: NA; clone size: NA; V gene: TRBV12-3/TRBV12-4; J gene: TRBJ1-4; CDR3 DNA: TGTGCCAGCAGCTATTGGGCAGCTGAAAAACTGTTTTTT; CDR3 protein: CASSYWAAEKLFF
D gene: NA; clone size: NA; V gene: TRBV5-6; J gene: TRBJ1-5; CDR3 DNA: TGTGCCAGCAGCTTGGCCGCGGGACGGGGCAATCAGCCCCAGCATTTT; CDR3 protein: CASSLAAGRGNQPQHF
D gene: NA; clone size: NA; V gene: TRBV23-1; J gene: TRBJ2-2; CDR3 DNA: TGCGCCAGCAGTCAATCGAAGAGCAGCAGTTACCCCGGGGAGCTGTTTTTT; CDR3 protein: CASSQSKSSSYPGELFF